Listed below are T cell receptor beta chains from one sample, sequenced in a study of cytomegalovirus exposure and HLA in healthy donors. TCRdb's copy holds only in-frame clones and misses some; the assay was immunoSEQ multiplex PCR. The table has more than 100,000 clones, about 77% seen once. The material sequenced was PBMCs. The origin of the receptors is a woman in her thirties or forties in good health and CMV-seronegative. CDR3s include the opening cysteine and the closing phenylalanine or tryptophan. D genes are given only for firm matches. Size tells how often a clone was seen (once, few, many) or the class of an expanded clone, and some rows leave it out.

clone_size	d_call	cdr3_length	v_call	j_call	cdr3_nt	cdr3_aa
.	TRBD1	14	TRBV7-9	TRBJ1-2	TGTTCCAGCAGCCGCCAGCAGGACAGGGGTGGCTACACCTTC	CSSSRQQDRGGYTF
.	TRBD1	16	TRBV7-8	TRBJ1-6	TGTGCCAGCAGCCTGGACAGGGGGGCTACATCTTCACCCCTCCACTTT	CASSLDRGATSSPLHF
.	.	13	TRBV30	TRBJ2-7	TGTGCCTGGAGTGTGGCAGGGAGGCACGAGCAGTACTTC	CAWSVAGRHEQYF
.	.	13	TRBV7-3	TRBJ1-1	TGTGCCAGCAGGTTTAGCCGGAACACTGAAGCTTTCTTT	CASRFSRNTEAFF
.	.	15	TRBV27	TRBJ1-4	TGTGCCAGCAGCTTCCATGGGGCCCCGAATGAAAAACTGTTTTTT	CASSFHGAPNEKLFF
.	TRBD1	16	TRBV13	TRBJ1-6	TGTGCCAGCAGCTTAGACCGGGACAGATATAATTCACCCCTCCACTTT	CASSLDRDRYNSPLHF
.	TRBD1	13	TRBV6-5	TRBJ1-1	TGTGCCAGCAGCAGTACAGGGGATACTGAAGCTTTCTTT	CASSSTGDTEAFF
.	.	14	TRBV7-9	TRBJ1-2	TGTGCCAGCAGCTTACCGGGTGAAGACTATGGCTACACCTTC	CASSLPGEDYGYTF
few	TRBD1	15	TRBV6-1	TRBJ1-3	TGTGCCAGCACCGGGGACAGGGACGCTGGAAACACCATATATTTT	CASTGDRDAGNTIYF
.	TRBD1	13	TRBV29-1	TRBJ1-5	TGCAGCGTGACTACAGGGGTAGCTCAGCCCCAGCATTTT	CSVTTGVAQPQHF
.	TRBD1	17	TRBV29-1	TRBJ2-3	TGCAGCGTTGGGTCCCCGGGACAGGTGGGGCCCCCAGATACGCAGTATTTT	CSVGSPGQVGPPDTQYF
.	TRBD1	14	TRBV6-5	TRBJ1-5	TGTGCCAGCAGTATCCGGGACAGTAATCAGCCCCAGCATTTT	CASSIRDSNQPQHF
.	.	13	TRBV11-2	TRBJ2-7	TGTGCCAGCAGCTTAGATCTGAGGAACGAGCAGTACTTC	CASSLDLRNEQYF
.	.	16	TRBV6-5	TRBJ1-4	TGTGCCAGCAGTTACTCATTGGGGGCGAGTAATGAAAAACTGTTTTTT	CASSYSLGASNEKLFF
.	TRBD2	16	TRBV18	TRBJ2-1	TGTGCCAGCTCACTTCATTCTAGCGGGGATTACAATGAGCAGTTCTTC	CASSLHSSGDYNEQFF
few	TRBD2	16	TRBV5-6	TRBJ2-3	TGTGCCAGCAGCCAGACTAGCGGGGCTCGCACAGATACGCAGTATTTT	CASSQTSGARTDTQYF
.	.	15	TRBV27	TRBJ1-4	TGTGCCAGCAGTTTATTAAGGGAGCGGGCTGAAAAACTGTTTTTT	CASSLLRERAEKLFF
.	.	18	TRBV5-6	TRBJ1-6	TGTGCCAGCAGCTTGAGGGGGACACTGAGCTCCTATAATTCACCCCTCCACTTT	CASSLRGTLSSYNSPLHF
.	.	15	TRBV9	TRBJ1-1	TGTGCCAGCAGCGTAGATATAGTTATGAACACTGAAGCTTTCTTT	CASSVDIVMNTEAFF
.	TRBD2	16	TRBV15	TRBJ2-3	TGTGCCACCAGCAATTACGGGGGGGCCCGCACAGATACGCAGTATTTT	CATSNYGGARTDTQYF
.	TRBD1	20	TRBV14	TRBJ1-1	TGTGCCAGCAGCCAAGATCTTTGGGCAGGGGGCTATCTTGAGAACACTGAAGCTTTCTTT	CASSQDLWAGGYLENTEAFF
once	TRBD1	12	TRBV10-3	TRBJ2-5	TGTGCCATCAGTGAGGACAGGGCGACCCAGTACTTC	CAISEDRATQYF
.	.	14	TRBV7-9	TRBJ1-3	TGTGCCAGCAGCCCCCAGAGGAATGGAAACACCATATATTTT	CASSPQRNGNTIYF
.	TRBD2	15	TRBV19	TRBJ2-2	TGTGCCAGTAGTATGGGGACTAGCAACACCGGGGAGCTGTTTTTT	CASSMGTSNTGELFF
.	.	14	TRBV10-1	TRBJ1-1	TGCGCCAGCAGTGAGTCGCCAGGCAGCACTGAAGCTTTCTTT	CASSESPGSTEAFF
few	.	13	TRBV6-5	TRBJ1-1	TGTGCCAGCAGTTACTCGAGCCGGAGAGAAGCTTTCTTT	CASSYSSRREAFF
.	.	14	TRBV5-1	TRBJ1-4	TGCGCCAGCAGCGAGGGGGTCATTAATGAAAAACTGTTTTTT	CASSEGVINEKLFF
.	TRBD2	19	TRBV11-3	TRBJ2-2	TGTGCCAGCAGCCCCGAGTCGGGACTAGCGGGGGGGAACACCGGGGAGCTGTTTTTT	CASSPESGLAGGNTGELFF
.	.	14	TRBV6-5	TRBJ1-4	TGTGCCAGCAGTTCTCTACAGGGACGTGAAAAACTGTTTTTT	CASSSLQGREKLFF
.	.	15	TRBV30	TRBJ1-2	TGTGCCTGGAATCGGGGGGCTTCTACCTCCTATGGCTACACCTTC	CAWNRGASTSYGYTF
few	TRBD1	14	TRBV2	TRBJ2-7	TGTGCCAACAAAAAGGGGACAGTGGACTACGAGCAGTACTTC	CANKKGTVDYEQYF
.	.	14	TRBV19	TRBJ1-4	TGTGCCAGCGTAGACCAGGGTGCGGATGAAAAACTGTTTTTT	CASVDQGADEKLFF
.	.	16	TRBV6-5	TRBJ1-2	TGTGCCAGCAGTTACTCGATCGGGCTTGAAGGGGGTGGCTACACCTTC	CASSYSIGLEGGGYTF
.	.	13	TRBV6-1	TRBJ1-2	TGTGCCAGCGGGCGGGATTTTAGCTATGGCTACACCTTC	CASGRDFSYGYTF
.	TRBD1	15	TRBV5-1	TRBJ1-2	TGCGCCAGCAGCTCAGGACAGGGGCTAAATTATGGCTACACCTTC	CASSSGQGLNYGYTF
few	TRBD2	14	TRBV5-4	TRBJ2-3	TGTGCCAGCAGCCCCCTAGCGGTCACAGATACGCAGTATTTT	CASSPLAVTDTQYF
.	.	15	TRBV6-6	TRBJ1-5	TGTGCCAGCAGTGGGGACTTAAATAGCAATCAGCCCCAGCATTTT	CASSGDLNSNQPQHF
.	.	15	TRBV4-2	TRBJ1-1	TGTGCCAGCAGCCCAAACGGACATTTGAACACTGAAGCTTTCTTT	CASSPNGHLNTEAFF
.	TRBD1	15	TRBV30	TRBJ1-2	TGTGCCTGGAGTCCAGGGACAGGGGGAAGCTATGGCTACACCTTC	CAWSPGTGGSYGYTF
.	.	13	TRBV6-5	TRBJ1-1	TGTGCCAGCAGTTACGCTTTCCAGACACAAACTTTCTTT	CASSYAFQTQTFF
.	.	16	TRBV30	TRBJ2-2	TGTGCCTGGACCTGGGGGGTCACCTCAAACACCGGGGAGCTGTTTTTT	CAWTWGVTSNTGELFF
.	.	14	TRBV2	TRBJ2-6	TGTGCCAGCTGGGGCACCTCTGGGGCCAACGTCCTGACTTTC	CASWGTSGANVLTF
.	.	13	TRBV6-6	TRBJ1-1	TGTGCCAGCAGGGACGGGATGAACACTGAAGCTTTCTTT	CASRDGMNTEAFF
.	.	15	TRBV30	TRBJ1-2	TGTGCCTGGAAACGCAGGGATGTTTCGGAGGGTGGCTACACCTTC	CAWKRRDVSEGGYTF
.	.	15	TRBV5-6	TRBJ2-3	TGTGCCAGCAGCGCTACCCCGGTAAGCACAGATACGCAGTATTTT	CASSATPVSTDTQYF
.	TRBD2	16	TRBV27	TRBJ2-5	TGTGCCAGCAGGCCCGTGACTAGCGGGGGGGCAGAGACCCAGTACTTC	CASRPVTSGGAETQYF
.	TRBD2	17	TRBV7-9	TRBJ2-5	TGTGCCAGCAGCTCGAAAGTGGGGGGGGGAAACCAAGAGACCCAGTACTTC	CASSSKVGGGNQETQYF
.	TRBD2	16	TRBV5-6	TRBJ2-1	TGTGCCAGCAGGGCAACTAACCGGGGGGGTTACAATGAGCAGTTCTTC	CASRATNRGGYNEQFF
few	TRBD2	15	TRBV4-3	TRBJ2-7	TGCGCCAGCAGCTCTCTAGCGGGGGACTCCTACGAGCAGTACTTC	CASSSLAGDSYEQYF
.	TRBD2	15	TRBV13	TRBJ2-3	TGTGCCAGCAGCCCGCCGGGACTAGCTACAGATACGCAGTATTTT	CASSPPGLATDTQYF
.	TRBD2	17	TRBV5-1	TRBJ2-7	TGCGCCAGCAGCCAAACTCGACTAGCGGGGGGGCCCAACGAGCAGTACTTC	CASSQTRLAGGPNEQYF
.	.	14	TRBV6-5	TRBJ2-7	TGTGCCAGCTCCGGACAGTACAGCTCCTACGAGCAGTACTTC	CASSGQYSSYEQYF